The following is a T cell receptor (beta chain) sequence with its context. Primers for the PCR totalled 60 Vbeta and 13 Jbeta. TCRdb's table, derived via immunoSEQ multiplex PCR, lists solely in-frame clones and lacks some. The sample contains 65,000 to 70,000 clones, approximately 68% of which appear only once. The sample is drawn from a study of cytomegalovirus exposure and HLA in healthy donors. CDR3 length: 13 amino acids. The germline V gene encodes CDR1 MNHEY and CDR2 SMNVEV (reference sequence). Trimming shortened V by 3 bases and J by 4 bases, and 7 bases separated the two germline ends. The sample was PBMCs. The chain is built from TRBV27 and TRBJ1-5, with D hard to call. The TCR originated in a woman under 40 in good health and CMV-seronegative. This chain's CDR3 is CASSFKRNQPQHF. In nucleotides, the CDR3 is TGTGCCAGCAGTTTTAAGAGGAATCAGCCCCAGCATTTT.